This T cell receptor (beta chain) was identified in a study of T-cell memory formation after mild COVID-19. About the research overall: TCR clusters were mostly donor specific.

CDR3 length equals 17 residues. Germline V gene sequence: CDR1 SGHTA, CDR2 FQGNSA. V trimming: 3 bases; J trimming: 8 bases; junction bases outside the gene matches: 12. Findings and limits, study-wide: Clones that contracted clustered mainly in CM and EM if CD4+ and in EMRA if CD8+.

MiXCR was run by TCRdb on the 5' RACE reads, yielding one entry per CDR3 protein. The table includes about 470,000 distinct CDR3 sequences, over 15% detected once. Concerning this clonotype itself: Its cognate antigen is unknown.

This chain links TRBV7-2 with TRBJ2-1; 11 positions match TRBD2. Sequenced sample: PBMCs or a T cell subset sorted from them (not recorded which). The sequence derives from an adult woman who had mild COVID-19 (a few samples of this study predate the infection). Cell type and time point are not known. The CDR3, as DNA: TGTGCCAGCAGCTTGCCCCTTAGCGGGGGGGCCGTGGATGAGCAGTTCTTC. Translated, it gives CASSLPLSGGAVDEQFF. Together with reference TRBV7-2 and TRBJ2-1, the CDR3 gives the full variable domain: GAGVSQSPSNKVTEKGKDVELRCDPISGHTALYWYRQSLGQGLEFLIYFQGNSAPDKSGLPSDRFSAERTGGSVSTLTIQRTQQEDSAVYLCASSLPLSGGAVDEQFFGPGTRLTVL.